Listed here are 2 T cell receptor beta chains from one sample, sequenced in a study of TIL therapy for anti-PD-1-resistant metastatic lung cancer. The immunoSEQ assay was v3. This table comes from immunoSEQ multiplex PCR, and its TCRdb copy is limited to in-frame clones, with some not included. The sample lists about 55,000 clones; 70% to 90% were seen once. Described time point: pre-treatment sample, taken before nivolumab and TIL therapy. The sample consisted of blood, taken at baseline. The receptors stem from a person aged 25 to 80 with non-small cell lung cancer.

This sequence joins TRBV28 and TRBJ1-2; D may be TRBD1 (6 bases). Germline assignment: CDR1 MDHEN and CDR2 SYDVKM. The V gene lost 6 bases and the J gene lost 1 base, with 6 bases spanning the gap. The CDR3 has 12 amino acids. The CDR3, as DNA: TGTGCCAGCAGGGACAGTAACTATGGCTACACCTTC. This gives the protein CASRDSNYGYTF.

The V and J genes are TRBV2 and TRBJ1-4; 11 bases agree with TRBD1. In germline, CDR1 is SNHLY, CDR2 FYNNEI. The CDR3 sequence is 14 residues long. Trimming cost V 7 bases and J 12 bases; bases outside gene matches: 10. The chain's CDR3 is CASTIRGDRGELFF. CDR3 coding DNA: TGTGCCAGCACCATTCGTGGGGACAGGGGGGAACTGTTTTTT.